This TCR beta chain comes out of a study of blood T cell repertoires in COVID-19. Turning to the study itself: Some COVID-19 samples were acute and others convalescent; all came from the United States, Italy and Spain. T cells, B-cell-depleted T cells, or PBMCs provided the cDNA or gDNA that served as material.

Looked up from germline, CDR1 is MDHEN and CDR2 is SYDVKM. The CDR3 spans 14 residues. Trimming at V came to 11 bases and at J to 0 bases, leaving 7 bases not matched to a gene. Seattle researchers signed up patients amid active infection and tracked them longitudinally. The assay was immunoSEQ multiplex PCR, and TCRdb's table has in-frame clones only and misses some. The data hold roughly 120,000 clones, with around 85% observed a single time. The source material was peripheral blood. This chain links TRBV28 with TRBJ1-3, with 7 bases that match TRBD1. This TCR derives from a woman older than 75 with COVID-19, enrolled during active disease. CDR3 sequence reads: CACNRGNSGNTIYF. In DNA form, the CDR3 reads TGTGCCTGCAACAGGGGTAACTCTGGAAACACCATATATTTT. Variable domain in full (rest from reference TRBV28 and TRBJ1-3): DVKVTQSSRYLVKRTGEKVFLECVQDMDHENMFWYRQDPGLGLRLIYFSYDVKMKEKGDIPEGYSVSREKKERFSLILESASTNQTSMYLCACNRGNSGNTIYFGEGSWLTVV.